This passage covers 26 T cell receptor beta chains from one sample sequenced in a study of shared clonotypes between healthy human individuals. Repertoires were generated with immunoSEQ multiplex PCR, while TCRdb's copy carries only in-frame clones and drops some. The sample lists 2 million to 2.5 million clones; over 90% were seen once. The sample was naive CD4+ T cells from PBMCs. Subset described: CD45RA+ positively selected. Receptor source: a man between 18 and 35 years old in good health. Some clones in this sample may be carry-over from other donors' samples.

The V gene is TRBV28, the J gene TRBJ2-6, with 7 bases aligning to TRBD1. The germline gives CDR1 MDHEN, CDR2 SYDVKM. Losses at the gene ends were 6 bases for V and 1 base for J; bases not matched to a gene: 9. The CDR3 consists of 17 residues. The CDR3 DNA reads as TGTGCCAGCAGGAAACCGGGACAGCTTTCTGGGGCCAACGTCCTGACTTTC. Its translation is CASRKPGQLSGANVLTF.

This clone has just a few counts. The V call is TRBV7-9, the J call TRBJ1-1; no clear D gene. Germline V gene sequence: CDR1 SEHNR, CDR2 FQNEAQ (reference sequence). CDR3 size: 16 residues. Trimming removed 6 bases at V and 4 bases at J, with 21 bases between. In DNA form, the CDR3 reads TGTGCCAGCAGTCATCTCGGGCGGCAGGCGGGCACTGAAGCTTTCTTT. Translating gives CASSHLGRQAGTEAFF.

CDR3 amino acids: CASSLTGLVYSYEQYF. For the CDR3, the DNA is TGTGCCAGCAGTCTCACCGGACTAGTTTATTCATACGAGCAGTACTTC. V usage is TRBV13 and J usage is TRBJ2-7; 7 nucleotides line up with TRBD2. Germline loops: CDR1 PRHDT, CDR2 FYEKMQ (reference sequence). V trimming: 6 bases; J trimming: 4 bases; junction bases outside the gene matches: 15. The CDR3 is made up of 16 amino acids.

The chain recombines TRBV10-3 with TRBJ2-2, with TRBD2 matching 11 bases. The CDR3 contains 17 residues. Germline CDR1 ENHRY, CDR2 SYGVKD. With V trimmed by 3 bases and J by 2 bases, 5 bases remained unmatched. The CDR3 is CAISDGLAGLNTGELFF. The CDR3 region has the DNA TGTGCCATCAGTGATGGACTAGCGGGCCTAAACACCGGGGAGCTGTTTTTT.

V gene TRBV5-6 combines with J gene TRBJ2-5; a possible D gene is TRBD2 (6 bases). The CDR3 has 14 residues. V shed 4 bases and J shed 5 bases, with 15 bases lying between them. Germline loops: CDR1 SGHDT, CDR2 YYEEEE. CDR3 in amino acids: CASSRPGGTETQYF. CDR3 DNA: TGTGCCAGCAGCCGACCTGGCGGGACTGAGACCCAGTACTTC.

The gene calls are TRBV5-5 and TRBJ1-1; no reliable D call. CDR1 SGHKS and CDR2 YYEKEE come from the germline V gene (reference sequence). The germline V and J ends were trimmed by 0 bases and 1 base, with 16 bases remaining between them. This CDR3 region has 17 residues. The CDR3 DNA is TGTGCCAGCAGCTTGGATTCATGGTACCCACAGAACACTGAAGCTTTCTTT. Its translation: CASSLDSWYPQNTEAFF.

The CDR3 sequence: CASSQPSGKLFF. CDR3 DNA: TGTGCCAGCAGCCAGCCGTCAGGGAAACTGTTTTTT. The chain carries TRBV6-6 and TRBJ1-4, with D perhaps TRBD1 (5 bases). V lost 6 bases and J 11 bases, leaving 13 bases between the germline ends. Germline loops: CDR1 MNHNY, CDR2 SVGAGI (reference sequence). This CDR3 has 12 residues.

The DNA for the CDR3 is TGTGCCAGCTGGGCCCTCTTCGGGAGCGGGACCACAGATACGCAGTATTTT. Amino acids: CASWALFGSGTTDTQYF. This sequence joins TRBV27 and TRBJ2-3; 7 nucleotides match TRBD2. CDR1 and CDR2 (germline): MNHEY, SMNVEV (reference sequence). This CDR3 is 17 amino acids long. V lost 8 bases to trimming and J lost 2 bases; unmatched junction nucleotides: 16.

Turning to this clone: The sample holds other DNA sequences that translate to the same CDR3. This rearrangement joins TRBV9 to TRBJ2-1, with a weak D call TRBD2 (5 bases). Trimming removed 0 bases at V and 4 bases at J, with 14 bases between. Per the germline V gene, CDR1 is SGDLS and CDR2 is YYNGEE. The CDR3 runs to 16 residues. CDR3 loop: CASSVVGMGSYNEQFF. DNA of the CDR3: TGTGCCAGCAGCGTAGTCGGGATGGGCTCGTACAATGAGCAGTTCTTC.

V and J are TRBV5-1 and TRBJ1-6; D remains unclear. The CDR3 extends over 13 amino acids. Trimming shortened V by 0 bases and J by 7 bases, and 5 bases separated the two germline ends. Germline-derived CDR1 and CDR2 are SGHRS and YFSETQ. The CDR3 sequence is CASSLVGNSPLHF. The CDR3 nucleotides are TGCGCCAGCAGCTTGGTCGGAAATTCACCCCTCCACTTT.

The gene calls are TRBV2 and TRBJ1-2, with D possibly matching TRBD1 (5 bases). Trimming stripped 5 bases from V and 4 bases from J, with 8 bases between. The CDR3 has 12 residues. Per the germline V gene, CDR1 is SNHLY and CDR2 is FYNNEI. CDR3 region: CASSIGTYGYTF. For the CDR3, the DNA is TGTGCCAGCAGTATAGGGACCTATGGCTACACCTTC.

V is TRBV18 and J is TRBJ2-1, with 8 bases aligning to TRBD1. CDR1 is KGHSH, CDR2 LQKENI, per germline. The CDR3 has 14 amino acids. Unmatched junction bases numbered 10, after V lost 6 bases and J lost 9 bases. CDR3 DNA: TGTGCCAGCTCGGCCTACAGGGGGGACATTGAGCAGTTCTTC. Amino acid sequence: CASSAYRGDIEQFF.

The rearrangement links TRBV10-3 to TRBJ2-7, with 7 bases fitting TRBD1. The V gene's germline CDR1 is ENHRY and CDR2 SYGVKD. This CDR3 is 14 amino acids long. The V and J ends lost 4 bases and 2 bases, in that order; junction bases with no gene match: 5. The DNA of the CDR3 is TGTGCCATCAGTGGAAGTCAGGGGGCCTACGAGCAGTACTTC. Encoded protein: CAISGSQGAYEQYF.

This clone was recorded only once. This sequence joins TRBV5-4 and TRBJ1-2, with 9 bases identical to TRBD1. CDR1 SGHNT and CDR2 YYREEE come from the germline V gene (reference sequence). This CDR3 region has 12 residues. V was pared by 0 bases and J by 13 bases, with 4 bases of the junction left unmatched. CDR3 loop: CASSLEQGACTF. Here the CDR3 DNA reads TGTGCCAGCAGCTTGGAACAGGGGGCTTGCACCTTC. The full variable domain, rest sourced from reference TRBV5-4 and TRBJ1-2, is ETGVTQSPTHLIKTRGQQVTLRCSSQSGHNTVSWYQQALGQGPQFIFQYYREEENGRGNFPPRFSGLQFPNYSSELNVNALELDDSALYLCASSLEQGACTFGSGTRLTVV.

The CDR3 sequence: CASSYTQGRANYGYTF. DNA of the CDR3: TGTGCCAGCAGTTACACCCAGGGACGAGCTAACTATGGCTACACCTTC. The chain employs TRBV6-5 and TRBJ1-2; D perhaps matches TRBD1 (5 bases). The germline CDR1 and CDR2 sequences are MNHEY and SVGAGI. CDR3 length: 16 amino acids. The germline V and J ends were trimmed by 2 bases and 0 bases, with 13 bases remaining between them.

The rearrangement links TRBV29-1 to TRBJ2-5, with 9 positions matching TRBD2. The germline CDR1 and CDR2 sequences are SQVTM and ANQGSEA. Unmatched junction bases numbered 7, after V lost 6 bases and J lost 2 bases. The CDR3 extends over 14 amino acids. CDR3 sequence (DNA): TGCAGCGTAGGGCTAGCGGGAAGGCAAGAGACCCAGTACTTC. Translating gives CSVGLAGRQETQYF.

This chain connects TRBV6-1 to TRBJ2-1, with TRBD2 identical over 11 bases. The CDR3 has 16 amino acids. Germline trimming cut 3 bases from V and 4 bases from J; bases unmatched to any gene: 5. In germline, CDR1 is MNHNS, CDR2 SASEGT. The CDR3 coding sequence is TGTGCCAGCAGTGAGCTGACTAGCGGGGTTTACAATGAGCAGTTCTTC. Translation gives CASSELTSGVYNEQFF.

The chain employs TRBV29-1 and TRBJ2-7, with 10 bases that match TRBD2. The germline CDR1 and CDR2 sequences are SQVTM and ANQGSEA. V lost 4 bases and J lost 4; bases outside the gene matches: 4. This CDR3 comprises 13 residues. The chain's CDR3 is CSVATSGNYEQYF. The CDR3 region has the DNA TGCAGCGTTGCCACTAGCGGGAATTACGAGCAGTACTTC.

This sequence joins TRBV7-8 and TRBJ2-1; possibly TRBD2 for D (6 bases). Germline assignment: CDR1 SGHVS and CDR2 FQNEAQ. This CDR3 is built from 14 residues. Trimming cost V 2 bases and J 6 bases, with 11 bases left between them. In DNA, the CDR3 is TGTGCCAGCAGCTTAATTGGGAGGCCCAATGAGCAGTTCTTC. It yields the protein CASSLIGRPNEQFF.

The gene calls are TRBV11-2 and TRBJ2-3, with D unclear. Germline V gene sequence: CDR1 SGHAT, CDR2 FQNNGV. This CDR3 comprises 15 residues. V was clipped by 2 bases and J by 4 bases, with 13 bases between them. This chain's CDR3 is CASSLIVRESDTQYF. Here the CDR3 DNA reads TGTGCCAGCAGCTTAATTGTGCGTGAGTCAGATACGCAGTATTTT.

The chain joins TRBV6-5 to TRBJ1-2; perhaps TRBD1 as D (6 bases). The V end lost 5 bases, the J end lost 3 bases, and 13 bases lay between the germline ends. Germline-derived CDR1 and CDR2 are MNHEY and SVGAGI. This CDR3 has 14 residues. CDR3: CASSGRGRHYGYTF. Here the CDR3 DNA reads TGTGCCAGCAGTGGCAGGGGTCGGCACTATGGCTACACCTTC.

This clone was seen once. The chain links TRBV7-2 to TRBJ2-2, with D perhaps matching TRBD1 (6 bases). Between the trimmed V and J ends, which lost 1 base and 5 bases, there was a span of 11 bases. The CDR3 contains 15 residues. Germline V gene lookup returns CDR1 SGHTA and CDR2 FQGNSA. In nucleotides, the CDR3 is TGTGCCAGCAGCTTAGGGACAGTTGGGACCGGGGAGCTGTTTTTT. Encoded protein: CASSLGTVGTGELFF.

The chain links TRBV4-2 to TRBJ1-2; 8 positions match TRBD1. This CDR3 is 16 amino acids long. Losses at the gene ends were 0 bases for V and 4 bases for J; bases not matched to a gene: 7. The germline V gene has CDR1 LGHNA and CDR2 YNFKEQ. CDR3 amino acids: CASSQDSDRGSYGYTF. In DNA form, the CDR3 reads TGTGCCAGCAGCCAAGACTCAGACAGGGGCTCCTATGGCTACACCTTC.

The V and J genes are TRBV5-1 and TRBJ2-1; D is possibly TRBD2 (6 bases). Germline lookup yields CDR1 SGHRS and CDR2 YFSETQ. This CDR3 has 14 amino acids. The V end was cut by 5 bases, the J end by 2 bases, with 11 bases between. As DNA, the CDR3 is TGCGCCAGCAGGGCGGGACTGGCCTACAATGAGCAGTTCTTC. This codes for CASRAGLAYNEQFF.

For the CDR3, the DNA is TGTGCCAGCAGCTTAACCACGGGACTAGTAACGGGCGAGCAGTACTTC. Amino acid sequence: CASSLTTGLVTGEQYF. The gene calls are TRBV7-3 and TRBJ2-7; the match to TRBD2 covers 8 bases. The CDR3 is made up of 16 amino acids. The germline gives CDR1 SGHTA, CDR2 FQGTGA. J lost 6 bases, V lost 0 bases, and 10 bases had no gene match.

The chain employs TRBV5-4 and TRBJ2-1, with D perhaps assigned TRBD1 or TRBD2 (5 bases each). Trimming shortened V by 0 bases and J by 10 bases, and 17 bases separated the two germline ends. Germline-derived CDR1 and CDR2 are SGHNT and YYREEE (reference sequence). The CDR3 consists of 15 residues. The chain's CDR3 is CASSLAGAAFGEQFF. As DNA, the CDR3 is TGTGCCAGCAGCTTGGCCGGGGCAGCCTTTGGGGAGCAGTTCTTC.